This section outlines one TCR beta chain sequence together with its context. This specimen comes from a study of identical twins. Germline CDR1 and CDR2: DFQATT and SNEGSKA (reference sequence). With V trimmed by 5 bases and J by 6 bases, 8 bases remained unmatched. The CDR3 is made up of 13 amino acids. With template switching, a universal primer site was added, and the cDNA carried unique molecular identifiers. A single record per CDR3 protein comes from TCRdb applying MiXCR to the 5' RACE reads. The table has approximately 890,000 distinct CDR3 sequences, roughly an eighth seen once. The same data also went into a second study, on yellow fever vaccine responses in identical twins.

The chain has TRBV20-1 and TRBJ1-1; TRBD1 matches 8 bases. This receptor was identified in a woman aged 18-30 years in good health. Sequencing was performed on PBMCs. The CDR3 spells CSASWTGRSEAFF. The CDR3 nucleotides are TGCAGTGCTTCCTGGACAGGGAGGTCTGAAGCTTTCTTT.